This T cell receptor beta chain was retrieved from a study of control samples from healthy donors and cancer patients. This CDR3 has 11 amino acids. The germline CDR1 and CDR2 sequences are SGHAT and FQNNGV. V lost 3 bases and J 7 bases, leaving 4 bases between the germline ends. Libraries were prepared by immunoSEQ multiplex PCR; TCRdb keeps only in-frame clonotypes and omits some of them. This table has under 85,000 clones, 75% to 90% appearing once. The specimen was PBMCs. The receptor was isolated from a woman aged 50 to 60 with lung cancer. The V gene is TRBV11-2, the J gene TRBJ2-1; D is undetermined. Written as DNA, the CDR3 is TGTGCCAGCAGCTTTGGAAATGAGCAGTTCTTC. Amino acids: CASSFGNEQFF.